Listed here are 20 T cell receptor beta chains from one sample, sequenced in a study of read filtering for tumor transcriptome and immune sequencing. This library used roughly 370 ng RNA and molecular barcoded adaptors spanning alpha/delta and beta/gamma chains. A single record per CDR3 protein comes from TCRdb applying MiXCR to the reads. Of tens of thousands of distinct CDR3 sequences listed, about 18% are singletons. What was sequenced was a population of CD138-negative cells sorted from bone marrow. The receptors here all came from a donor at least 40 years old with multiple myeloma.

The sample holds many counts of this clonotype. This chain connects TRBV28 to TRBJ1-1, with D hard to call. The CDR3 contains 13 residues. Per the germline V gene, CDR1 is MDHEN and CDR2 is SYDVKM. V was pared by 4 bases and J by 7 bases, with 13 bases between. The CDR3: CASSWALQNEAFF. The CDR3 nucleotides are TGTGCCAGCAGTTGGGCGCTCCAAAATGAAGCTTTCTTT.

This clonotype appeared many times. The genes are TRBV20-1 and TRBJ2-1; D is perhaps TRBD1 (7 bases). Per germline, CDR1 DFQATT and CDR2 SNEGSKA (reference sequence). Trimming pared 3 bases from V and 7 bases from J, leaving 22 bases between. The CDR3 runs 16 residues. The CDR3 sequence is CSASKGAGSIANEQFF. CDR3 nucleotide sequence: TGCAGTGCTAGTAAGGGGGCGGGAAGTATTGCGAATGAGCAGTTCTTC.

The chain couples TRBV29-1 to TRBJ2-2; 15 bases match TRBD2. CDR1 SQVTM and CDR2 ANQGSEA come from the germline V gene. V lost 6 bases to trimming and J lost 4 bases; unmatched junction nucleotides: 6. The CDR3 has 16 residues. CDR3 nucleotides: TGCAGCGTCGCATGGACTAGCGGGAGGGCCACCGGGGAGCTGTTTTTT. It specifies CSVAWTSGRATGELFF.

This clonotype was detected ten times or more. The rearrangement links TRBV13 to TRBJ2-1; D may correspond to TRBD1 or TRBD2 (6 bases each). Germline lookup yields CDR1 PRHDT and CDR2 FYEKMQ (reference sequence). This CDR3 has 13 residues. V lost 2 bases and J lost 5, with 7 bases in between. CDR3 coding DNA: TGTGCCAGCAGCTTACGGGGGCACAATGAGCAGTTCTTC. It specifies CASSLRGHNEQFF.

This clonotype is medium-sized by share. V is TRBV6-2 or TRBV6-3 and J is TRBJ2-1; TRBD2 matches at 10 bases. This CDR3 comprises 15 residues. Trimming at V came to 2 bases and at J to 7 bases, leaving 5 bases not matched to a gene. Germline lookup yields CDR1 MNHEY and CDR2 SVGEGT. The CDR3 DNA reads TGTGCCAGCAGTTACGGTAGCGGGAGGAGAAATGAGCAGTTCTTC. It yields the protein CASSYGSGRRNEQFF.

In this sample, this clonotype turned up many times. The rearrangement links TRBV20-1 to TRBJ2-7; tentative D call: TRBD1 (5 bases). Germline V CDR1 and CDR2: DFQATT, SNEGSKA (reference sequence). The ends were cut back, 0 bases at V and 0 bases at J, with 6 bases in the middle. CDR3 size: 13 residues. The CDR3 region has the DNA TGCAGTGCTAGAGACAGGGTCTCCTACGAGCAGTACTTC. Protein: CSARDRVSYEQYF.

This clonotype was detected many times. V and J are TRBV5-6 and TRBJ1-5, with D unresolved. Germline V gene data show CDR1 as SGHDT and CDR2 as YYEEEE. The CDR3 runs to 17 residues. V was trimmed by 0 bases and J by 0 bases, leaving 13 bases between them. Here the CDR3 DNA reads TGTGCCAGCAGCTTGGCTGCGGAGTATCATAGCAATCAGCCCCAGCATTTT. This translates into CASSLAAEYHSNQPQHF.

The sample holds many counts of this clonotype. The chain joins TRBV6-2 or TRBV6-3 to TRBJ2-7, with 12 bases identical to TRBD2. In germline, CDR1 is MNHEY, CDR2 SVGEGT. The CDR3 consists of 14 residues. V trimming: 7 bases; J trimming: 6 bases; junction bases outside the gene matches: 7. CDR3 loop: CASNRLAGAREQYF. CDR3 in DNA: TGTGCCAGCAATCGACTAGCGGGAGCTCGCGAGCAGTACTTC.

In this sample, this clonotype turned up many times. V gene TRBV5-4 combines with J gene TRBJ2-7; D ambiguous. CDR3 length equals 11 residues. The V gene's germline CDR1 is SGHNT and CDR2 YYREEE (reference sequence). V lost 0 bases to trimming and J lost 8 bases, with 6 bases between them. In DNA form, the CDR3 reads TGTGCCAGCAGCTTGGGAACGAAGCAGTACTTC. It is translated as CASSLGTKQYF.

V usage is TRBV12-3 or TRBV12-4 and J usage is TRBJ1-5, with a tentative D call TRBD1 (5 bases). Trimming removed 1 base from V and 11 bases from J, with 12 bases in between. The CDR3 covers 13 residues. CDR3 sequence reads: CASSLEGDEAQHF. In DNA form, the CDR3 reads TGTGCCAGCAGTTTAGAAGGGGATGAGGCCCAGCATTTT.

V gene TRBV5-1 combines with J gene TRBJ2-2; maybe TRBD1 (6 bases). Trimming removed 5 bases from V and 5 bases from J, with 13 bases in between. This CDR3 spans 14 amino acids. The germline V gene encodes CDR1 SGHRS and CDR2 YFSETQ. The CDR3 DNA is TGCGCCAGCAGTTGGGCAGGGGCAACCGGGGAGCTGTTTTTT. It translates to CASSWAGATGELFF.

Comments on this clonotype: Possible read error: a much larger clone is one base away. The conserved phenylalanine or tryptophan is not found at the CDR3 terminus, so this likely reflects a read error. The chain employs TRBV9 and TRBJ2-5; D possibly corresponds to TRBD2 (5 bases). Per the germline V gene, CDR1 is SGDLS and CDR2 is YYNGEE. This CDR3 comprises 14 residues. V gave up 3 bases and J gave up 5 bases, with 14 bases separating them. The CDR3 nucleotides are TGTGCCAGCAGCGCGCCCGGGGTGTTCGAGACCCAGTACTCC. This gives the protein CASSAPGVFETQYS.

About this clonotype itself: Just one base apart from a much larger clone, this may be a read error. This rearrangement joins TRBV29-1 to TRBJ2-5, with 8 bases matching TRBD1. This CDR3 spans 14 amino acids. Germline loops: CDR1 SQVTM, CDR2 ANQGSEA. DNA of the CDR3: TGCAGCGTGGCTGGGACAGGCAGGGAAGAGACCCTGTACTTC. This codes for CSVAGTGREETLYF. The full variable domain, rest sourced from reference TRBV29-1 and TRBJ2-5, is SAVISQKPSRDICQRGTSLTIQCQVDSQVTMMFWYRQQPGQSLTLIATANQGSEATYESGFVIDKFPISRPNLTFSTLTVSNMSPEDSSIYLCSVAGTGREETLYFGPGTRLLVL.

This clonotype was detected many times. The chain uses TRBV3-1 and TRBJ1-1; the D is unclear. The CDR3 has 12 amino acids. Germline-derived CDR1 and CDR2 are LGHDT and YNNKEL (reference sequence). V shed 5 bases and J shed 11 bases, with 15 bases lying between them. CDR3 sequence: CASSNWGAWAFF. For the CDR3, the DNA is TGTGCCAGCAGCAACTGGGGAGCGTGGGCTTTCTTT. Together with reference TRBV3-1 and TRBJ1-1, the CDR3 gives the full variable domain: DTAVSQTPKYLVTQMGNDKSIKCEQNLGHDTMYWYKQDSKKFLKIMFSYNNKELIINETVPNRFSPKSPDKAHLNLHINSLELGDSAVYFCASSNWGAWAFFGQGTRLTVV.

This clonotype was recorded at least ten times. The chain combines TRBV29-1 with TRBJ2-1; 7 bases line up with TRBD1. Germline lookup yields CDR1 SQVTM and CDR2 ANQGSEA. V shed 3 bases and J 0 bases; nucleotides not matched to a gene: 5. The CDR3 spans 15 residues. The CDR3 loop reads CSVEGDRVSYNEQFF. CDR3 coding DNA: TGCAGCGTTGAGGGGGACAGAGTCTCCTACAATGAGCAGTTCTTC.

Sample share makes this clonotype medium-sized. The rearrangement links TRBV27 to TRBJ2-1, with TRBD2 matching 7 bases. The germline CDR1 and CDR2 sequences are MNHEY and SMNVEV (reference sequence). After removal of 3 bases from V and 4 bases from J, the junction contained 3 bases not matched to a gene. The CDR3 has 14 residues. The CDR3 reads CASSFLAVYNEQFF. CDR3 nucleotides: TGTGCCAGCAGTTTCCTAGCGGTTTACAATGAGCAGTTCTTC.

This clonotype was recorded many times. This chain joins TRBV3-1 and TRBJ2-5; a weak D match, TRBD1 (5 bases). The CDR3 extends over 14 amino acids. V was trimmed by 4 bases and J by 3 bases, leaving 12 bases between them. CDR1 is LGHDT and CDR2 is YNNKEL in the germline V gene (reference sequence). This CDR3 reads CASSPRTYEETQYF. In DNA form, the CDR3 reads TGTGCCAGCAGCCCGCGGACATACGAAGAGACCCAGTACTTC.

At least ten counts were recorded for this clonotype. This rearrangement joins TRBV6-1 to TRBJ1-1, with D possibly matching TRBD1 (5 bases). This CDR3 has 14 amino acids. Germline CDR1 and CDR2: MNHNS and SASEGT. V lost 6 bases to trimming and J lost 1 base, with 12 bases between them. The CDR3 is CASSREVGNTEAFF. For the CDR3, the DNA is TGTGCCAGCAGCAGGGAAGTGGGGAACACTGAAGCTTTCTTT.

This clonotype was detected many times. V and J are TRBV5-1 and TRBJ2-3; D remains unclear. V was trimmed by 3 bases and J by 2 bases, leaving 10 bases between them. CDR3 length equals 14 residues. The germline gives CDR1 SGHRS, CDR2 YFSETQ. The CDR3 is CASSSDSFTDTQYF. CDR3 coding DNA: TGCGCCAGCAGCTCCGACTCGTTCACAGATACGCAGTATTTT.

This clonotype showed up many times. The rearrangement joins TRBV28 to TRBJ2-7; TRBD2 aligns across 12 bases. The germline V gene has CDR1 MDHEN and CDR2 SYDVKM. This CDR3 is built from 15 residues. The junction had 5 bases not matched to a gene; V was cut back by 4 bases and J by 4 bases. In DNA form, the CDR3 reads TGTGCCAGCAGTTCGACTAGCGGGGGACCTTACGAGCAGTACTTC. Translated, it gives CASSSTSGGPYEQYF.